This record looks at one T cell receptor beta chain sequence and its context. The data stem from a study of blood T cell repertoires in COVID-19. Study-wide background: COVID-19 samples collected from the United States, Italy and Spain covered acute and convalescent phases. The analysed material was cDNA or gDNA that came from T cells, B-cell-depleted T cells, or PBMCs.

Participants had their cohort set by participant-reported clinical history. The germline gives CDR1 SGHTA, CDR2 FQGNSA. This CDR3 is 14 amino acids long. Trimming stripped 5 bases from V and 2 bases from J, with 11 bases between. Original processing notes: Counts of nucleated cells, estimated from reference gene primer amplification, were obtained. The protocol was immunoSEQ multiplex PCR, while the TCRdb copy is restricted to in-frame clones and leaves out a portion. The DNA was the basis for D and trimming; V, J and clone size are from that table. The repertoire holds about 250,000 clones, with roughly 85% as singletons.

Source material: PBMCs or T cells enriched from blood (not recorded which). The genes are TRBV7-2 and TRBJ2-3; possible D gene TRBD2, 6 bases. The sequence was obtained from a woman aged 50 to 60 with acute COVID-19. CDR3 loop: CASSRDFSTDTQYF. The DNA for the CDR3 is TGTGCCAGCAGCCGGGACTTTTCCACAGATACGCAGTATTTT.